These 18 T cell receptor beta chains came from one sample sequenced in a study of T cells in severe cutaneous drug reactions. The donors had carbamazepine-induced Stevens-Johnson syndrome or toxic epidermal necrolysis. TCR subtype-specific primers in iRepertoire multiplex PCR prepared libraries for bulk and single-cell sequencing. TCRdb re-called the multiplex PCR reads; one entry per CDR3 protein, DNA not given. This sample's table reports under 3,000 distinct CDR3 sequences. Sequences were obtained from cells from a skin blister. The receptors were sampled from a human donor with toxic epidermal necrolysis, a severe cutaneous drug reaction.

The rearrangement joins TRBV6-2 or TRBV6-3 to TRBJ2-7. The CDR3 is 12 residues long. The germline V gene encodes CDR1 MNHEY and CDR2 SVGEGT. CDR3 region: CASSYSNYEQYF.

V and J are TRBV7-6 and TRBJ2-1. Germline lookup yields CDR1 SGHVS and CDR2 FNYEAQ. The CDR3 consists of 13 residues. The CDR3 sequence is CASSLDPYNEQFF.

The genes are TRBV12-3 or TRBV12-4 and TRBJ1-6. CDR3 length: 13 amino acids. The CDR3 reads CASSLTANSPLHF.

CDR3 loop: CASSPRTGEGETQYF. The chain carries TRBV18 and TRBJ2-5; lacking DNA, the TRBD1 call made by TCRdb goes unchecked. The CDR3 is made up of 15 amino acids. Germline values: CDR1 KGHSH, CDR2 LQKENI.

This clonotype is labeled medium-sized based on frequency. The rearrangement joins TRBV4-1 to TRBJ2-7; TCRdb's assignment of TRBD1 cannot be checked, as there is no DNA. The germline V gene encodes CDR1 MGHRA and CDR2 YSYEKL. The CDR3 sequence is 13 residues long. This CDR3 is CASSQDGTAEQYF.

The CDR3 loop reads CSARDSGTGNSPLHF. The V gene is TRBV20-1, the J gene TRBJ1-6; the TRBD1 assignment by TCRdb is unverifiable without DNA. Germline CDR1 reads DFQATT; CDR2 reads SNEGSKA (reference sequence). The CDR3 totals 15 residues.

V is TRBV6-6 and J is TRBJ2-3; TCRdb lists TRBD1, though no DNA is available to test this call. Germline lookup yields CDR1 MNHNY and CDR2 SVGAGI (reference sequence). CDR3 length: 11 residues. The CDR3: CASRGGDTQYF.

The chain is built from TRBV6-6 and TRBJ2-1; as DNA is missing, the TRBD1 call by TCRdb cannot be tested. This CDR3 has 15 amino acids. CDR1 and CDR2 (germline): MNHNY, SVGAGI (reference sequence). The chain's CDR3 is CASSRGQVPYNEQFF.

The chain couples TRBV2 to TRBJ2-1; TCRdb returns TRBD2, unconfirmable since there is no DNA. The CDR3 runs to 17 residues. The germline V gene encodes CDR1 SNHLY and CDR2 FYNNEI. CDR3 amino acids: CASPGQGLAGGPGEQFF.

The chain joins TRBV29-1 to TRBJ2-1; TCRdb designates TRBD2, a call that cannot be tested without DNA. This CDR3 contains 13 residues. Germline-derived CDR1 and CDR2 are SQVTM and ANQGSEA. This CDR3 is CSLGLANYNEQFF.

The chain couples TRBV11-2 to TRBJ2-3; there is no DNA to check the TCRdb D call of TRBD1. CDR1 is SGHAT and CDR2 is FQNNGV in the germline V gene. The CDR3 covers 16 residues. Here the CDR3 reads CASSLAGRYGTDTQYF.

The chain carries TRBV6-5 and TRBJ1-1; TCRdb returns TRBD1, unconfirmable since there is no DNA. The CDR3 sequence is 15 residues long. CDR1 is MNHEY, CDR2 SVGAGI, per germline. The CDR3 sequence: CASSRGTGVGTEAFF.

V is TRBV6-2 or TRBV6-3 and J is TRBJ2-1. The CDR3 length is 15 residues. The V gene's germline CDR1 is MNHEY and CDR2 SVGEGT. This CDR3 is CASSPLGSSYNEQFF.

The CDR3 spells CSVEVPFKGYEQYF. The rearrangement links TRBV29-1 to TRBJ2-7; absent DNA, TCRdb's TRBD1 call cannot be checked. CDR1 and CDR2 (germline): SQVTM, ANQGSEA. This CDR3 comprises 14 residues.

The rearrangement links TRBV6-1 to TRBJ2-7. The CDR3 sequence is 14 residues long. Germline V gives CDR1 MNHNS, CDR2 SASEGT. CDR3 residues: CASRRPGSSYEQYF.

The chain employs TRBV12-3 or TRBV12-4 and TRBJ2-2; no DNA is available, so the TRBD1 call from TCRdb remains unchecked. CDR3 length: 13 amino acids. CDR3 in amino acids: CASSNQGSGELFF.

The chain uses TRBV18 and TRBJ2-7; the TCRdb call, TRBD1, lacks DNA for checking. CDR3 length: 13 residues. Germline CDR1 is KGHSH and CDR2 is LQKENI. The CDR3 protein is CASSPTPGYEQYF.

The chain recombines TRBV4-3 with TRBJ1-2. This CDR3 contains 14 residues. Germline V gene sequence: CDR1 LGHNA, CDR2 YSLEER. The CDR3 spells CASSQEAVPVGYTF.